This T cell receptor (beta chain) was sequenced during a study of blood T cell repertoires in COVID-19. Study details: T cells, B-cell-depleted T cells, or PBMCs supplied cDNA or gDNA.

Repertoires were generated with immunoSEQ multiplex PCR, while TCRdb's copy carries only in-frame clones and drops some. The sample gives about 480,000 clones, roughly 90% of which show up once; less than 2% is in the top ten. This clone is a singleton in its sample. A read error may account for a junction end that differs from germline. Which cohort a participant joined came from the clinical history participants gave. The sequence derives from a woman between 35 and 50 years old who had recovered from COVID-19. What was sequenced was PBMCs or T cells enriched from blood (not recorded which).

CDR3 coding DNA: TGTGCTAGCAGCCTTACACACAGGGGGAGGAACAATGAGCAGTTCTTC. Its translation: CASSLTHRGRNNEQFF. This sequence joins TRBV7-7 and TRBJ2-1, with 8 bases lining up with TRBD1. This CDR3 has 16 residues. Germline lookup yields CDR1 SSHAT and CDR2 FNYEAQ (reference sequence).